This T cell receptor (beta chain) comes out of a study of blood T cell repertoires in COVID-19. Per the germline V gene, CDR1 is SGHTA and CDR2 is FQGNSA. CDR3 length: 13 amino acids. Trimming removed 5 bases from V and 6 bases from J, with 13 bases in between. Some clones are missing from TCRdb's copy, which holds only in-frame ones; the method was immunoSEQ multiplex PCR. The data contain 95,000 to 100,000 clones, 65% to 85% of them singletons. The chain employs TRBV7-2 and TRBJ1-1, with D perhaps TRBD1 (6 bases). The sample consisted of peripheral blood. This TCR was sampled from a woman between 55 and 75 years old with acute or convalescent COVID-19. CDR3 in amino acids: CASSPSGAAEAFF. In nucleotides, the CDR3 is TGTGCCAGCAGCCCTTCAGGGGCCGCTGAAGCTTTCTTT.